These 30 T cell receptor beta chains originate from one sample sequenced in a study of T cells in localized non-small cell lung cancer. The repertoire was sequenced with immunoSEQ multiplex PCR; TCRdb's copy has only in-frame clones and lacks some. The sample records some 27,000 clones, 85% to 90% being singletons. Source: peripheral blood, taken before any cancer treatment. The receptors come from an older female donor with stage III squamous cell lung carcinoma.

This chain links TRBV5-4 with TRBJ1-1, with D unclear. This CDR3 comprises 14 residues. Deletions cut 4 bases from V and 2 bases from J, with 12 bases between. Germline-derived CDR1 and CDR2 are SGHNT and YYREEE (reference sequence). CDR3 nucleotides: TGTGCCAGCAGCGAGGAATTAGGAAACACTGAAGCTTTCTTT. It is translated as CASSEELGNTEAFF.

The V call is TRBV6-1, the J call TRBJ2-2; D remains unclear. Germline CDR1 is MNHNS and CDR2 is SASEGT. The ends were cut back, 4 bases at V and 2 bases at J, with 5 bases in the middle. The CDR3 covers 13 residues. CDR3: CASSATNTGELFF. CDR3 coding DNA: TGTGCCAGCAGTGCAACTAACACCGGGGAGCTGTTTTTT.

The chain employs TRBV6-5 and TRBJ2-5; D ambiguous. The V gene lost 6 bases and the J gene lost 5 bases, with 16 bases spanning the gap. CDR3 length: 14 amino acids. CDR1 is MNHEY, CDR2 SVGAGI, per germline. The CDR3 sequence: CASRATILGETQYF. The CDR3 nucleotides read TGTGCCAGCAGGGCTACAATTCTGGGGGAGACCCAGTACTTC.

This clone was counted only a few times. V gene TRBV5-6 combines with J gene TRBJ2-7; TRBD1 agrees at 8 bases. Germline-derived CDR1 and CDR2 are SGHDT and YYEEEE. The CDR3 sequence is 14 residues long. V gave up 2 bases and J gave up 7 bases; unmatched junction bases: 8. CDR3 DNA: TGTGCCAGCAGCTTCCCGACAGGGGCTAGAGAGCAGTACTTC. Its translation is CASSFPTGAREQYF.

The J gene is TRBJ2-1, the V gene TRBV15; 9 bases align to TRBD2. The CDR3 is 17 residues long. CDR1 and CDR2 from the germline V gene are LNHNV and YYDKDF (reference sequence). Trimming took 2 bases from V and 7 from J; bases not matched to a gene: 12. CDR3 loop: CATSRNPGLARGNEQFF. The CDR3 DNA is TGTGCCACCAGCAGAAACCCGGGACTAGCACGGGGGAATGAGCAGTTCTTC. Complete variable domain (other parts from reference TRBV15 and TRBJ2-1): DAMVIQNPRYQVTQFGKPVTLSCSQTLNHNVMYWYQQKSSQAPKLLFHYYDKDFNNEADTPDNFQSRRPNTSFCFLDIRSPGLGDTAMYLCATSRNPGLARGNEQFFGPGTRLTVL.

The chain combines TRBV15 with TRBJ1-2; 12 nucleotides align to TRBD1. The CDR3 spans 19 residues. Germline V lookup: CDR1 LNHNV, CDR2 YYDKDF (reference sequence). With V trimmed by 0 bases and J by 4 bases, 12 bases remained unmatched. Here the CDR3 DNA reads TGTGCCACCAGCAGAGATTCCCCGGGACAGGGGGCGAGGGGCTATGGCTACACCTTC. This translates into CATSRDSPGQGARGYGYTF.

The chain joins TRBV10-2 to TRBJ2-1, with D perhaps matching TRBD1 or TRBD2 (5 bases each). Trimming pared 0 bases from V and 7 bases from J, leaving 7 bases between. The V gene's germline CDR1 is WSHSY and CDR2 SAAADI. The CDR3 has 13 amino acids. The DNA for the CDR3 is TGCGCCAGCAGTGAGTCTGGGGGTAATGAGCAGTTCTTC. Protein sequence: CASSESGGNEQFF.

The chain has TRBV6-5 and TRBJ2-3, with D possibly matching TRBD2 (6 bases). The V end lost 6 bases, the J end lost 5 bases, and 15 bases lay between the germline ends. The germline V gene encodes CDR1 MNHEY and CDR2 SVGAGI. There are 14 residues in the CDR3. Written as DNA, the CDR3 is TGTGCCAGCAGCCCCGGGACTTATAAAGATACGCAGTATTTT. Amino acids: CASSPGTYKDTQYF.

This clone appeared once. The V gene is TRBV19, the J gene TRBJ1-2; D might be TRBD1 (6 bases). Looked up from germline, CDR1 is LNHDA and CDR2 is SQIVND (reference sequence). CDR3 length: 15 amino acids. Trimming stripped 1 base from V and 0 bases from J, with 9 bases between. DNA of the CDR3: TGTGCCAGTAGTATAGGAGGGGGATCTAACTATGGCTACACCTTC. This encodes CASSIGGGSNYGYTF.

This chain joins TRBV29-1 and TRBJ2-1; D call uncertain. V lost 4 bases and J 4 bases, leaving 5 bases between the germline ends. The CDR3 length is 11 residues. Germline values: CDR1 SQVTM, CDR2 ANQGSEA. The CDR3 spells CSVVGYNEQFF. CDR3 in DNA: TGCAGCGTTGTTGGTTACAATGAGCAGTTCTTC.

CDR3 protein: CASSDGTSGSVEQFF. In DNA form, the CDR3 reads TGTGCCAGCAGTGATGGGACTAGCGGGAGTGTTGAGCAGTTCTTC. The chain recombines TRBV2 with TRBJ2-1, with TRBD2 identical over 14 bases. V shed 3 bases and J 9 bases; nucleotides not matched to a gene: 4. Germline-derived CDR1 and CDR2 are SNHLY and FYNNEI. CDR3 length: 15 amino acids.

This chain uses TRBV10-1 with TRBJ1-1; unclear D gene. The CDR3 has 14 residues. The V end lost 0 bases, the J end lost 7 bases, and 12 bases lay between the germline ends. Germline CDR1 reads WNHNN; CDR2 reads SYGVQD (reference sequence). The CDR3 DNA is TGCGCCAGCAGTGAGTCCCCCGCACAAGGTGAAGCTTTCTTT. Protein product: CASSESPAQGEAFF.

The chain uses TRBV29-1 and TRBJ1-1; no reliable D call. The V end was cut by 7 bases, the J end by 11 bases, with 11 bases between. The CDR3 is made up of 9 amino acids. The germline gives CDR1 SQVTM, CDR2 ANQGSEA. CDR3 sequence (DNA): TGCAGCGCAGACCAGATGGCTTTCTTT. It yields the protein CSADQMAFF.

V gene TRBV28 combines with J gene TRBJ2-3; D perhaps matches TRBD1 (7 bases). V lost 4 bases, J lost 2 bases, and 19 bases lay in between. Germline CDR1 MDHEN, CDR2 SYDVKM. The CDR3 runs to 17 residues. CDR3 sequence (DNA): TGTGCCAGCAGTTCTCCTTGGACAGGAGGGTCCACAGATACGCAGTATTTT. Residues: CASSSPWTGGSTDTQYF.

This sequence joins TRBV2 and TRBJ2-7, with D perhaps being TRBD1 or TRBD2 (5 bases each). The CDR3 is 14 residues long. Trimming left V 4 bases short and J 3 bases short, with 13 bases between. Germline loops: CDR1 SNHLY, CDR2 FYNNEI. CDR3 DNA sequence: TGTGCCAGCAGTGGGCTAGCAGGGCTCTACGAGCAGTACTTC. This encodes CASSGLAGLYEQYF. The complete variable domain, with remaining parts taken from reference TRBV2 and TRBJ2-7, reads EPEVTQTPSHQVTQMGQEVILRCVPISNHLYFYWYRQILGQKVEFLVSFYNNEISEKSEIFDDQFSVERPDGSNFTLKIRSTKLEDSAMYFCASSGLAGLYEQYFGPGTRLTVT.

The CDR3 DNA follows: TGTGCCAGCAGGCCCGGGACAGCCGAAAAACTGTTTTTT. Its protein is CASRPGTAEKLFF. The V and J genes are TRBV28 and TRBJ1-4; TRBD1 agrees at 7 bases. CDR1 is MDHEN, CDR2 SYDVKM, per germline. Trimming cost V 6 bases and J 8 bases; bases outside gene matches: 6. The CDR3 spans 13 residues.

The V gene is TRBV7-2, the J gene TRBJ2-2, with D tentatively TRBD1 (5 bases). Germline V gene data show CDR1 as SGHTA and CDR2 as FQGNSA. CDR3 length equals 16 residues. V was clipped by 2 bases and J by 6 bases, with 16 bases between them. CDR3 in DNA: TGTGCCAGCAGCTTATACAGGACCAGGGAACCCGGGGAGCTGTTTTTT. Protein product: CASSLYRTREPGELFF.

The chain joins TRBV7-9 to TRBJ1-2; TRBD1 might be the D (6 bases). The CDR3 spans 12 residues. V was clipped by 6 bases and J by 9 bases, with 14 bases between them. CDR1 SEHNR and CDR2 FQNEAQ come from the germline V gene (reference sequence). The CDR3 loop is CASRRLGDSYTF. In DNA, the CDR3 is TGTGCCAGCAGACGTCTCGGGGACAGCTACACCTTC.

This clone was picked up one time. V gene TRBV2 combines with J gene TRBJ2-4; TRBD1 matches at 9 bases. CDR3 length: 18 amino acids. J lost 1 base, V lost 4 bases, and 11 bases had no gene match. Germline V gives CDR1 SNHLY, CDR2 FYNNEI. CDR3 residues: CASSGRDREFLAKNIQYF. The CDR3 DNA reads TGTGCCAGCAGTGGGAGGGACAGGGAATTCCTCGCCAAAAACATTCAGTACTTC. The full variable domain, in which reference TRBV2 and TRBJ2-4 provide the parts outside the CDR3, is EPEVTQTPSHQVTQMGQEVILRCVPISNHLYFYWYRQILGQKVEFLVSFYNNEISEKSEIFDDQFSVERPDGSNFTLKIRSTKLEDSAMYFCASSGRDREFLAKNIQYFGAGTRLSVL.

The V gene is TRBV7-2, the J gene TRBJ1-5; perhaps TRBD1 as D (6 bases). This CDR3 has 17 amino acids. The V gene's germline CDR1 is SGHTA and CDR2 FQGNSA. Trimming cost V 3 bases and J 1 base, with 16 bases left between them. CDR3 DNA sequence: TGTGCCAGCAGCTTGGATTGGGGCAGGGGAAGCAATCAGCCCCAGCATTTT. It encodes CASSLDWGRGSNQPQHF.

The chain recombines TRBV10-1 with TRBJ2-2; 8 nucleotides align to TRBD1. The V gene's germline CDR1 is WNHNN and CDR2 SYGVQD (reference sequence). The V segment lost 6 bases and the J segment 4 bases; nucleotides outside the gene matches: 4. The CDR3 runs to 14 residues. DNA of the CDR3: TGCGCCAGCAGACCCGGACAGGGCACCGGGGAGCTGTTTTTT. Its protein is CASRPGQGTGELFF.

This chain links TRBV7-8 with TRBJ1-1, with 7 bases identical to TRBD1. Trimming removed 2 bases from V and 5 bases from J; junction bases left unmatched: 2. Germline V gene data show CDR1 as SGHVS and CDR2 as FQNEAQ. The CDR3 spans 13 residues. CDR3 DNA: TGTGCCAGCAGCTTACAGGGGGTGACTGAAGCTTTCTTT. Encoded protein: CASSLQGVTEAFF.

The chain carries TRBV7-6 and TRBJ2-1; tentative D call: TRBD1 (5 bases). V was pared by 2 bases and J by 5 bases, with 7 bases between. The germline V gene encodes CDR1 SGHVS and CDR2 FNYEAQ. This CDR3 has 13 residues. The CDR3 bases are TGTGCCAGCAGCTTAATAGGGGACAATGAGCAGTTCTTC. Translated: CASSLIGDNEQFF.

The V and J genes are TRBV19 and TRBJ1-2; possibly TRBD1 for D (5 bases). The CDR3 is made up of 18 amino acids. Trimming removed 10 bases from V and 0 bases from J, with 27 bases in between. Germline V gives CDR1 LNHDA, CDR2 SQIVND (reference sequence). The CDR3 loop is CATRGGLRAGISNYGYTF. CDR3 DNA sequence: TGTGCCACCCGCGGAGGACTAAGGGCAGGGATATCTAACTATGGCTACACCTTC.

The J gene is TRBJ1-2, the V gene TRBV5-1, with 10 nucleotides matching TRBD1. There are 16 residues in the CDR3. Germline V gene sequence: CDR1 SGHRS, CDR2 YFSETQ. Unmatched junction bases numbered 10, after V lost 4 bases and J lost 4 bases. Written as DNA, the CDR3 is TGCGCCAGCAGCACCGGGACAGGGGTAGGGAGCTATGGCTACACCTTC. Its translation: CASSTGTGVGSYGYTF. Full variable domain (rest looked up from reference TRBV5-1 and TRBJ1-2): KAGVTQTPRYLIKTRGQQVTLSCSPISGHRSVSWYQQTPGQGLQFLFEYFSETQRNKGNFPGRFSGRQFSNSRSEMNVSTLELGDSALYLCASSTGTGVGSYGYTFGSGTRLTVV.

In DNA, the CDR3 is TGTGCCAGCAGCCAAGGGGAGGGGTACACCGGGGAGCTGTTTTTT. Protein: CASSQGEGYTGELFF. The V call is TRBV5-4, the J call TRBJ2-2; 7 bases line up with TRBD2. Trimming took 4 bases from V and 3 from J; bases not matched to a gene: 6. The CDR3 is 15 amino acids. In germline, CDR1 is SGHNT, CDR2 YYREEE (reference sequence). Looking up the rest from reference TRBV5-4 and TRBJ2-2 gives the full variable domain: ETGVTQSPTHLIKTRGQQVTLRCSSQSGHNTVSWYQQALGQGPQFIFQYYREEENGRGNFPPRFSGLQFPNYSSELNVNALELDDSALYLCASSQGEGYTGELFFGEGSRLTVL.

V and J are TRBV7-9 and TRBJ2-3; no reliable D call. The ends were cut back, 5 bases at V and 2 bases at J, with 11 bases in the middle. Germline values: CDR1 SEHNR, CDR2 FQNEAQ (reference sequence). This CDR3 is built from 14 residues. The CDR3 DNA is TGTGCCAGCAGCCTTACCCAGAACACAGATACGCAGTATTTT. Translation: CASSLTQNTDTQYF.

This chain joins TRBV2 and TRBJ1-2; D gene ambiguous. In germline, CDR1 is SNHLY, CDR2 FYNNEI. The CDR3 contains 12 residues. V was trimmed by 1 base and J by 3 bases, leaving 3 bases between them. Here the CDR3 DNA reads TGTGCCAGCAGTGAAGTCCACTATGGCTACACCTTC. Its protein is CASSEVHYGYTF.

As DNA, the CDR3 is TGCGCCAGCAGCCCGGTGACTAGCGGAGCCCAAGAGACCCAGTACTTC. Protein product: CASSPVTSGAQETQYF. The chain employs TRBV5-1 and TRBJ2-5; TRBD2 matches at 9 bases. With 4 bases clipped from V and 1 base from J, the junction kept 8 bases outside the gene matches. This CDR3 is 16 amino acids long. Per the germline V gene, CDR1 is SGHRS and CDR2 is YFSETQ.

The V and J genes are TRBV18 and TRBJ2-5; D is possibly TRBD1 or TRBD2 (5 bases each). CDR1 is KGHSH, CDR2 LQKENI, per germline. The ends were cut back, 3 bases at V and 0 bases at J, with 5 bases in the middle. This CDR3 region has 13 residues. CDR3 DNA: TGTGCCAGCTCACCGGGACACCAAGAGACCCAGTACTTC. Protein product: CASSPGHQETQYF.